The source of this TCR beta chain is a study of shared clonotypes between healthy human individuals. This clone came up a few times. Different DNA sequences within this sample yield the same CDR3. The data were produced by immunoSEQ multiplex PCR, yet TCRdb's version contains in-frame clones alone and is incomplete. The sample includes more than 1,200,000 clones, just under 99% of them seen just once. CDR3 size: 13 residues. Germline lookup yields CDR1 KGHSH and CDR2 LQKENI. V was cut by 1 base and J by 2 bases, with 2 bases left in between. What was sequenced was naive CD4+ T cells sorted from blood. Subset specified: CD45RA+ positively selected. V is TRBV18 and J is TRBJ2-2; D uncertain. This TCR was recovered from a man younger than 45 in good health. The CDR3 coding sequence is TGTGCCAGCTCACCACTTAACACCGGGGAGCTGTTTTTT. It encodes CASSPLNTGELFF.